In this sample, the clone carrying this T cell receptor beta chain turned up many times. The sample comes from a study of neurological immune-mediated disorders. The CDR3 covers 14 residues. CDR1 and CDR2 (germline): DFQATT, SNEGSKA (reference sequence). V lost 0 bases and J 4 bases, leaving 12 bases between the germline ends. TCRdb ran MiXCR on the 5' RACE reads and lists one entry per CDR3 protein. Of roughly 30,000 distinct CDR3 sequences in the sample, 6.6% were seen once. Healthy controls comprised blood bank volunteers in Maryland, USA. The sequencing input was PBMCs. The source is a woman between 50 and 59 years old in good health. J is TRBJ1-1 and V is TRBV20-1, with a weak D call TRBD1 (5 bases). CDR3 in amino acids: CSARDPGTGTEAFF. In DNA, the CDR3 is TGCAGTGCTAGAGATCCGGGGACGGGCACTGAAGCTTTCTTT.